Sequencing of this T cell receptor beta chain was carried out in a study of identical twins. The sample holds a few counts of this clonotype. As yet, its antigen is unknown. cDNA carried unique molecular identifiers, and a universal primer site was added by template switching. TCRdb independently ran MiXCR on the 5' RACE reads; one entry per CDR3 protein. The sample records around 490,000 distinct CDR3 sequences, about 16% being singletons. The CDR3 runs 15 residues. Germline values: CDR1 SNHLY, CDR2 FYNNEI. The V segment lost 0 bases and the J segment 9 bases; nucleotides outside the gene matches: 2. Study results and limitations: Twins shared out-of-frame alpha sequences with excess low generation probability. Fewer insertions marked abundant cord blood beta clonotypes; young adult naive trended weakly, memory not at all.

Healthy Caucasians provided all donations. These data are also associated with another study on yellow fever vaccine responses in identical twins.

The rearrangement links TRBV2 to TRBJ2-1; TRBD2 matches at 13 bases. The TCR sequence derives from a woman younger than 35 in good health. The material sequenced was CD4+ T cells sorted from blood. The CDR3 nucleotides are TGTGCCAGCAGTGAAGCAAGGACTAGCGGGAGTGAGCAGTTCTTC. This codes for CASSEARTSGSEQFF.